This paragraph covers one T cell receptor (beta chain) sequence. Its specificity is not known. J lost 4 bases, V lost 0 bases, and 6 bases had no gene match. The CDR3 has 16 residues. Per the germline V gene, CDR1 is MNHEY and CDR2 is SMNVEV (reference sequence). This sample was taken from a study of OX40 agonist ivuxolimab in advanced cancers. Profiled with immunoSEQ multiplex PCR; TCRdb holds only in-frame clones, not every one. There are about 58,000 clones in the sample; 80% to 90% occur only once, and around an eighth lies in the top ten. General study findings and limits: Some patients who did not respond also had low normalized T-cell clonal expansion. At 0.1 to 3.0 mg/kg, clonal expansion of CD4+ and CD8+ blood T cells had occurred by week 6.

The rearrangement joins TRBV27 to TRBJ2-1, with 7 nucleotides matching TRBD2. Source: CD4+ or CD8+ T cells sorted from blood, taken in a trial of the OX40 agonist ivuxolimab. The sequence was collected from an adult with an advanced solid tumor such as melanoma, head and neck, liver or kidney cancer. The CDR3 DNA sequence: TGTGCCAGCAGTTTATCGAGTACTAGCGCTTACAATGAGCAGTTCTTC. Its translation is CASSLSSTSAYNEQFF.